This TCR beta chain was sequenced in a study of blood T cells in healthy people across ages. Study results and caveats: As naive T cell percentage varied, TCR beta diversity correlated strongly with it. Since the PBMCs were unsorted, naive and antigen-experienced cells could not be conclusively compared. Age advanced and TCR beta diversity per million T cells fell, roughly linearly.

About this clonotype itself: Its target is unknown. Because the CDR3 is missing its conserved closing phenylalanine or tryptophan, this is likely a read error.

A second roughly 7 to 11 cycle PCR used barcoded and J-beta primers. TCRdb independently ran MiXCR on the 5' RACE reads; one entry per CDR3 protein. The repertoire holds 800,000 to 950,000 distinct CDR3 sequences, with under 50% as singletons. Isolation recovered at least 6 million PBMCs from every sample. Looked up from germline, CDR1 is SGHTA and CDR2 is FQGNSA. There are 14 residues in the CDR3. V was cut by 5 bases and J by 3 bases, with 14 bases left in between. The receptor's source is a young man in good health. The sequencing input was blood. The rearrangement uses TRBV7-2 and TRBJ2-7; a weak D match, TRBD2 (5 bases). The CDR3, as DNA: TGTGCCAGCAGCCTTGAGTCCGGGAACTACGAGCAGTACTTA. It encodes CASSLESGNYEQYL.